Listed here is a single T cell receptor (beta chain). TCRdb keeps only in-frame clones here, not all; method: immunoSEQ multiplex PCR. The sample includes around 70,000 clones, 84% of them seen just once. The sample comes from a study of blood T cell repertoires in COVID-19. Germline CDR1 is LNHNV and CDR2 is YYDKDF (reference sequence). The CDR3 spans 13 residues. After removal of 3 bases from V and 3 bases from J, the junction contained 2 bases not matched to a gene. Sample: peripheral blood. The sequence came from an older man with acute or convalescent COVID-19. The chain recombines TRBV15 with TRBJ2-7, with 7 bases lining up with TRBD2. Here the CDR3 DNA reads TGTGCCACCAGCAGGCCGGGGGGCTACGAGCAGTACTTC. It codes for CATSRPGGYEQYF. The full variable domain, completed using reference TRBV15 and TRBJ2-7, is DAMVIQNPRYQVTQFGKPVTLSCSQTLNHNVMYWYQQKSSQAPKLLFHYYDKDFNNEADTPDNFQSRRPNTSFCFLDIRSPGLGDTAMYLCATSRPGGYEQYFGPGTRLTVT.